This is a list of T cell receptor beta chains from one sample in a study of T-cell reconstitution after alpha-beta-depleted transplantation in children. Via MiXCR, TCRdb re-called the PCR reads, giving one row per CDR3 protein. Of just under 550,000 distinct CDR3 sequences listed, 18% are singletons. Sample: PBMCs from the stem cell graft donor, taken from the stem cell graft. The origin of the receptors is a human donor who donated a stem cell graft to a child with acute lymphoblastic leukemia. The CDR3 runs from the conserved cysteine through the conserved F or W. The order of the fields is V gene, J gene, clone size, D gene, CDR3 protein, CDR3 DNA. The D gene is left open where the match is weak. Clone sizes are given selectively: once, few, many, or a class where the clone is expanded.

v_call: TRBV20-1
j_call: TRBJ1-3
clone_size: .
d_call: TRBD1
cdr3_aa: CSAVDRGIGNTIYF
cdr3_nt: TGCAGTGCTGTGGACAGGGGGATCGGAAACACCATATATTTT

v_call: TRBV5-1
j_call: TRBJ2-3
clone_size: .
d_call: .
cdr3_aa: CASSLHTGRTRTTSQTNTQYF
cdr3_nt: TGCGCCAGCAGCTTACATACAGGGAGGACGAGAACCACAAGCCAGACAAATACGCAGTATTTT

v_call: TRBV15
j_call: TRBJ1-2
clone_size: few
d_call: .
cdr3_aa: CATSRDRTGQPGGYTF
cdr3_nt: TGTGCCACCAGCAGAGATCGAACGGGCCAACCGGGTGGCTACACCTTC

v_call: TRBV11-2
j_call: TRBJ2-5
clone_size: .
d_call: TRBD1
cdr3_aa: CASRQGAGETQYF
cdr3_nt: TGTGCCAGCAGACAGGGGGCCGGAGAGACCCAGTACTTC

v_call: TRBV20-1
j_call: TRBJ1-1
clone_size: few
d_call: TRBD1
cdr3_aa: CSARKFQGANTEAFF
cdr3_nt: TGCAGTGCTAGAAAGTTTCAGGGGGCGAACACTGAAGCTTTCTTT

v_call: TRBV6-1
j_call: TRBJ1-2
clone_size: few
d_call: TRBD1
cdr3_aa: CASSDTGQGVNYGYTF
cdr3_nt: TGTGCCAGCAGTGACACGGGACAGGGGGTGAACTATGGCTACACCTTC

v_call: TRBV29-1
j_call: TRBJ2-1
clone_size: .
d_call: TRBD2
cdr3_aa: CSPLAGTSNEQFF
cdr3_nt: TGCAGCCCATTAGCGGGAACAAGCAATGAGCAGTTCTTC

v_call: TRBV25-1
j_call: TRBJ2-7
clone_size: few
d_call: .
cdr3_aa: CASSEVGGDYEQYF
cdr3_nt: TGTGCCAGCAGTGAAGTAGGGGGGGACTACGAGCAGTACTTC

v_call: TRBV11-2
j_call: TRBJ1-6
clone_size: few
d_call: TRBD1
cdr3_aa: CASSSHRTGQLHF
cdr3_nt: TGTGCCAGCAGCTCCCACCGGACAGGCCAACTCCACTTT

v_call: TRBV9
j_call: TRBJ2-1
clone_size: .
d_call: .
cdr3_aa: CASSVSGHSYNEQFF
cdr3_nt: TGTGCCAGCAGCGTAAGCGGCCACTCCTACAATGAGCAGTTCTTC

v_call: TRBV3-1
j_call: TRBJ2-1
clone_size: once
d_call: TRBD2
cdr3_aa: CASTHSKLAGVGNEQFF
cdr3_nt: TGTGCCAGCACCCATTCAAAACTAGCGGGAGTAGGGAATGAGCAGTTCTTC

v_call: TRBV20-1
j_call: TRBJ1-3
clone_size: .
d_call: TRBD1
cdr3_aa: CSARGQGSGAGNTIYF
cdr3_nt: TGCAGTGCTAGGGGACAGGGATCCGGAGCTGGAAACACCATATATTTT

v_call: TRBV5-1
j_call: TRBJ2-7
clone_size: few
d_call: .
cdr3_aa: CASSLNQGISIEQYF
cdr3_nt: TGCGCCAGCAGCTTGAACCAGGGAATATCCATCGAGCAGTACTTC

v_call: TRBV20-1
j_call: TRBJ2-2
clone_size: many
d_call: .
cdr3_aa: CSALRATTGELFF
cdr3_nt: TGCAGTGCTCTTCGTGCCACAACCGGGGAGCTGTTTTTT

v_call: TRBV23-1
j_call: TRBJ1-1
clone_size: few
d_call: .
cdr3_aa: CASSHHLGGGEAFF
cdr3_nt: TGCGCCAGCAGTCACCATCTAGGGGGAGGTGAAGCTTTCTTT

v_call: TRBV27
j_call: TRBJ1-1
clone_size: .
d_call: .
cdr3_aa: CASSGDVGLKSFF
cdr3_nt: TGTGCCAGCAGTGGGGACGTCGGGTTAAAGTCTTTTTTT

v_call: TRBV11-3
j_call: TRBJ2-1
clone_size: few
d_call: .
cdr3_aa: CASSRPPSNEQFF
cdr3_nt: TGTGCCAGCAGCCGTCCCCCCAGCAATGAGCAGTTCTTC

v_call: TRBV7-9
j_call: TRBJ2-7
clone_size: few
d_call: .
cdr3_aa: CASSTWTFEQYF
cdr3_nt: TGTGCCAGCAGCACCTGGACTTTCGAGCAGTACTTC

v_call: TRBV13
j_call: TRBJ2-5
clone_size: few
d_call: .
cdr3_aa: CASSLEGIAQETQYF
cdr3_nt: TGTGCCAGCAGCTTAGAAGGCATAGCGCAAGAGACCCAGTACTTC

v_call: TRBV3-1
j_call: TRBJ2-1
clone_size: few
d_call: .
cdr3_aa: CASSQDLRWEQFF
cdr3_nt: TGTGCCAGCAGCCAAGATTTAAGATGGGAGCAGTTCTTC

v_call: TRBV20-1
j_call: TRBJ2-7
clone_size: few
d_call: TRBD2
cdr3_aa: CSARRAGGPDREQYF
cdr3_nt: TGCAGTGCTAGACGTGCGGGAGGGCCAGACCGCGAGCAGTACTTC

v_call: TRBV5-4
j_call: TRBJ2-7
clone_size: .
d_call: .
cdr3_aa: CASSFGALAVPYEQYF
cdr3_nt: TGTGCCAGCAGCTTTGGGGCACTAGCTGTCCCCTACGAGCAGTACTTC

v_call: TRBV6-1
j_call: TRBJ2-1
clone_size: .
d_call: TRBD2
cdr3_aa: CASSLRPVTSGFYNEQFF
cdr3_nt: TGTGCCAGCAGTCTGAGACCCGTGACTAGCGGGTTCTACAATGAGCAGTTCTTC

v_call: TRBV10-3
j_call: TRBJ2-4
clone_size: few
d_call: .
cdr3_aa: CAISGSGGAKNIQYF
cdr3_nt: TGTGCCATCAGTGGGTCTGGGGGAGCCAAAAACATTCAGTACTTC

v_call: TRBV4-1
j_call: TRBJ2-7
clone_size: .
d_call: TRBD2
cdr3_aa: CASSQEGYLGGSEQYF
cdr3_nt: TGCGCCAGCAGCCAAGAGGGGTATCTAGGCGGGAGCGAGCAGTACTTC

v_call: TRBV27
j_call: TRBJ1-5
clone_size: .
d_call: .
cdr3_aa: CASSLRGAFQPQHF
cdr3_nt: TGTGCCAGCAGTTTACGGGGGGCATTTCAGCCCCAGCATTTT

v_call: TRBV18
j_call: TRBJ2-5
clone_size: .
d_call: .
cdr3_aa: CASSPQGGEGKMARETQYF
cdr3_nt: TGTGCCAGCTCACCACAGGGAGGTGAGGGAAAGATGGCACGGGAGACCCAGTACTTC

v_call: TRBV3-1
j_call: TRBJ2-5
clone_size: few
d_call: TRBD2
cdr3_aa: CASSQGLAHRF
cdr3_nt: TGTGCCAGCAGCCAAGGACTAGCGCATCGGTTC

v_call: TRBV10-3
j_call: TRBJ1-1
clone_size: few
d_call: .
cdr3_aa: CAINEGDKGNTEAFF
cdr3_nt: TGTGCCATCAACGAGGGAGACAAGGGGAACACTGAAGCTTTCTTT

v_call: TRBV5-1
j_call: TRBJ2-7
clone_size: few
d_call: TRBD2
cdr3_aa: CASSQASGSGNEQYF
cdr3_nt: TGCGCCAGCAGTCAGGCCAGCGGGAGCGGGAACGAGCAGTACTTC

v_call: TRBV11-2
j_call: TRBJ2-1
clone_size: .
d_call: .
cdr3_aa: CASSFGYGPNEQFF
cdr3_nt: TGTGCCAGCAGCTTCGGGTACGGGCCCAATGAGCAGTTCTTC

v_call: TRBV9
j_call: TRBJ2-3
clone_size: many
d_call: .
cdr3_aa: CASSVVSTDTQYF
cdr3_nt: TGTGCCAGCAGCGTAGTATCGACAGATACGCAGTATTTT

v_call: TRBV18
j_call: TRBJ2-1
clone_size: .
d_call: TRBD1
cdr3_aa: CASSPVTDRADEQFF
cdr3_nt: TGTGCCAGCTCACCGGTTACCGACAGGGCGGATGAGCAGTTCTTC

v_call: TRBV14
j_call: TRBJ2-2
clone_size: .
d_call: .
cdr3_aa: CASSLIIPGVSGELFF
cdr3_nt: TGTGCCAGCAGCCTAATCATTCCCGGGGTATCGGGGGAGCTGTTTTTT

v_call: TRBV5-1
j_call: TRBJ2-4
clone_size: many
d_call: TRBD2
cdr3_aa: CASSFGLAGDIQYF
cdr3_nt: TGCGCCAGCAGTTTCGGACTAGCGGGGGACATTCAGTACTTC